Described below is a single T cell receptor beta chain sequence and its context. These data originate in a study of blood T cell repertoires in COVID-19. Study information: Sources were T cells, B-cell-depleted T cells, or PBMCs; the material itself was cDNA or gDNA.

Libraries were prepared by immunoSEQ multiplex PCR; TCRdb keeps only in-frame clonotypes and omits some of them. The sample holds 240,000 or so clones, 82% seen once. V gave up 5 bases and J gave up 0 bases; unmatched junction bases: 6. The CDR3 sequence is 16 residues long. CDR1 MNHEY and CDR2 SMNVEV come from the germline V gene (reference sequence). The rearrangement links TRBV27 to TRBJ2-1; 8 positions match TRBD2. The origin of this receptor is a woman aged 55-75 years with active or convalescent COVID-19. Sequenced: peripheral blood. This CDR3 is CASSPIAGSSYNEQFF. The CDR3 bases are TGTGCCAGCAGTCCCATAGCGGGGAGCTCCTACAATGAGCAGTTCTTC.